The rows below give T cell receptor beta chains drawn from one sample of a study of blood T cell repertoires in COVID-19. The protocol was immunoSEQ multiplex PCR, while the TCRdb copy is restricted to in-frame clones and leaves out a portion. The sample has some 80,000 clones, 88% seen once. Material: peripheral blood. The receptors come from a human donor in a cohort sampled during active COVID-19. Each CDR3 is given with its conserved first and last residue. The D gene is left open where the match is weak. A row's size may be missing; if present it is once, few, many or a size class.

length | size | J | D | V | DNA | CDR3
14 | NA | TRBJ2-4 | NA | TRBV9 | TGTGCCAGCAGCGTAGAAGCGACCAAAAACATTCAGTACTTC | CASSVEATKNIQYF
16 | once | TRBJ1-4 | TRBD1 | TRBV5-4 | TGTGCCAGCAGCCCGACAGGGGGCGCCGGTAATGAAAAACTGTTTTTT | CASSPTGGAGNEKLFF
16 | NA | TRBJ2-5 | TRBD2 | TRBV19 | TGTGCCAGTAGTATACGGACTAGCGGGACCCGAGAGGCCCAGTACTTC | CASSIRTSGTREAQYF
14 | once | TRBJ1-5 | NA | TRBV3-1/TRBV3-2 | TGTGCCAGCAGCCAAGGTTACGGGAATCAGCCCCAGCATTTT | CASSQGYGNQPQHF
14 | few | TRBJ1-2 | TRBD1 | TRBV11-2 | TGTGCCAGCAGCTTTAGGGACAGGGGTCGCGGCTACACCTTC | CASSFRDRGRGYTF
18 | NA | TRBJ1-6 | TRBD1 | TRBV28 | TGTGCCAGCAGCTCCGGACAGGGTGGGGCGGTTAGTCATTCACCCCTCCACTTT | CASSSGQGGAVSHSPLHF
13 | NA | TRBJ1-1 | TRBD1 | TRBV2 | TGTGCCAGCACGACAGGGGTGTGGACTGAAGCTTTCTTT | CASTTGVWTEAFF
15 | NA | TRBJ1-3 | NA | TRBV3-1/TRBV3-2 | TGTGCCAGCAGCCAACCCAGACAGCGCGCAAACACCATATATTTT | CASSQPRQRANTIYF
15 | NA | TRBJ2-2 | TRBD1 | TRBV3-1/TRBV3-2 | TGTGCCAGCAGCGTACCGGGACAGGGCACCGGGGAGCTGTTTTTT | CASSVPGQGTGELFF
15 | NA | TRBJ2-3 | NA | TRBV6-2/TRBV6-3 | TGTGCCAGCAGTTACTCGGGCACCTTCACAGATACGCAGTATTTT | CASSYSGTFTDTQYF
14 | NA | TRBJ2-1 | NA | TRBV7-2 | TGTGCCAGCAGCTTCCTCCCGCTTAGCAATGAGCAGTTCTTC | CASSFLPLSNEQFF
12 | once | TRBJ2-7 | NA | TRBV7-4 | TGTGCCAGCGAAGACAGGTTCGACGAGCAGTACTTC | CASEDRFDEQYF
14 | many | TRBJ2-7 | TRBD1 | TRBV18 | TGTGCCAGCCCGGACAGGAAGAGCTCCTACGAGCAGTACTTC | CASPDRKSSYEQYF
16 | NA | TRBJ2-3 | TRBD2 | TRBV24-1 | TGTGCCACCAGTGATTCCGGCGGGGGATCCACAGATACGCAGTATTTT | CATSDSGGGSTDTQYF
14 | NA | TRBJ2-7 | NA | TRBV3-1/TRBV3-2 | TGTGCCAGCAGCACCCGAGCGGCTGTCTACGAGCAGTACTTC | CASSTRAAVYEQYF
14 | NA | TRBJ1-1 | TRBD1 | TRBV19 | TGTGCCAGTAGTCCCCGACAGGGTTCCACTGAAGCTTTCTTT | CASSPRQGSTEAFF
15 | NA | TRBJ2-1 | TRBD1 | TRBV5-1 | TGCGCCAGCAGCTATGGGACAGGGGGCATCAATGAGCAGTTCTTC | CASSYGTGGINEQFF
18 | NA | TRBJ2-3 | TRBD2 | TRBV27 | TGTGCCAGCAGTTTTTATCCAGGACTAGCGGGAACTACAGATACGCAGTATTTT | CASSFYPGLAGTTDTQYF
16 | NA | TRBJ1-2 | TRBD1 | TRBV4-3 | TGCGCCAGCAGCCAAAGGAGGGTACGGGACAGGGATCCCAGGACCTTC | CASSQRRVRDRDPRTF
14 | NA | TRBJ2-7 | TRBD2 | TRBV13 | TGTGCCAGCCTCCGAGCGGGAGGCGATTACGAGCAGTACTTC | CASLRAGGDYEQYF
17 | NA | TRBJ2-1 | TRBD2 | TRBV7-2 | TGTGCCAGCAGCTTTTCGACTAGCGGGGGAACCTACAATGAGCAGTTCTTC | CASSFSTSGGTYNEQFF
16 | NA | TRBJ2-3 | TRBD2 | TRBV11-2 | TGTGCCAGCAGCTGGCCCTCGGGGGGAGTGGAAGATACGCAGTATTTT | CASSWPSGGVEDTQYF
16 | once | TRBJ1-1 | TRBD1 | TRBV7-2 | TGTGCCAGCAGCCCCCGCAAAGGGGACAGGAACACTGAAGCTTTCTTT | CASSPRKGDRNTEAFF
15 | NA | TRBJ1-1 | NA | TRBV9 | TGTGCCAGCAGCCCGCGAATTGAGGGGGACACTGAAGCTTTCTTT | CASSPRIEGDTEAFF
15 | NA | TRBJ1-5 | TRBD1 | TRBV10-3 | TGTGCCATCAGTGAAAGGACAGGGGACAATCAGCCCCAGCATTTT | CAISERTGDNQPQHF
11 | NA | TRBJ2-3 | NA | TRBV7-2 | TGTGCCAGCAGCACTAAAGATACGCAGTATTTT | CASSTKDTQYF
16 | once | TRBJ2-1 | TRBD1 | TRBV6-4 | TGTGCCAGCAGTGATTTCGGGACAGAAAGTTGGAATGAGCAGTTCTTC | CASSDFGTESWNEQFF
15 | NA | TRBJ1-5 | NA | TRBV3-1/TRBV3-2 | TGTGCCAGCAGCCAAGGGGTTGGGCTGAATCAGCCCCAGCATTTT | CASSQGVGLNQPQHF
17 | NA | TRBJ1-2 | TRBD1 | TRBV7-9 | TGTGCCAGCAGCTCAGTCCGTATCAGGACAGGGGACTATGGCTACACCTTC | CASSSVRIRTGDYGYTF
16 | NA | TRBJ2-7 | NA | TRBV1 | TGCACCAGCAGCCAAGATCGCAAAGGGGTTTCCTACGAGCAGTACTTC | CTSSQDRKGVSYEQYF
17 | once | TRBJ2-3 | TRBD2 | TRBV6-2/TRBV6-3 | TGTGCCAGCAGTTCTGTGGCTGGACTAGGGGTCCCGTTTGCGCAGTATTTT | CASSSVAGLGVPFAQYF
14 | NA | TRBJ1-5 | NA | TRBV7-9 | TGTGCCAGCAGCTTAGGTCAGGGGCGCGAGCCCCAGCATTTT | CASSLGQGREPQHF
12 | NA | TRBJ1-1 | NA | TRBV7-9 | TGTGCCAGCAGCTTAAGAGGCCTTGAAGCTTTCTTT | CASSLRGLEAFF
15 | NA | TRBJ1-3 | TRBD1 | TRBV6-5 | TGTGCCAGCAGGAGGACAGGGGGCTCTGGAAACACCATATATTTT | CASRRTGGSGNTIYF
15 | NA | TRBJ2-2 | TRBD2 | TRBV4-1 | TGCGCCAGCAGCCCAGGACTAGCGGCGGGCGGGGAGCTGTTTTTT | CASSPGLAAGGELFF
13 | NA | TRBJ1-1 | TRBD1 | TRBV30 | TGTGCCTGGAGTGTACAGGGGGCTTCTGAAGCTTTCTTT | CAWSVQGASEAFF
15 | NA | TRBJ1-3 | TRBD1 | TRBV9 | TGTGCCAGCAGCGAGAATCAGGGGGCTGGAAACACCATATATTTT | CASSENQGAGNTIYF
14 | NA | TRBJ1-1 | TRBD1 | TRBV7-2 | TGTGCCAGCAGCTTACAGGGGGGAATAACTGAAGCTTTCTTT | CASSLQGGITEAFF
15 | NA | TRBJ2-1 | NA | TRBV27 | TGTGCCAGCAGGGCCGCGGGACCCAGCTACAATGAGCAGTTCTTC | CASRAAGPSYNEQFF
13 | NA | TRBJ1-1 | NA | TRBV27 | TGTGCCAGCAGTCCCAGAAAGAACACTGAAGCTTTCTTT | CASSPRKNTEAFF
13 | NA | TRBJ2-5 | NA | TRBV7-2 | TGTGCCAGCAGCTTCGTGAGCGCAGAGACCCAGTACTTC | CASSFVSAETQYF
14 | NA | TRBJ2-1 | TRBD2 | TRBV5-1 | TGCGCCAGCAGCCGGACTAGCGGCTACAATGAGCAGTTCTTC | CASSRTSGYNEQFF
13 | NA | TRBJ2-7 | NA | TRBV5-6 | TGTGCCAGCAGCTTGGGGAGGGCCTACGAGCAGTACTTC | CASSLGRAYEQYF
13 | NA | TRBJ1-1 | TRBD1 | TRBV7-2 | TGTGCCAGCAGCTCCGGACAGGGGTATAAGAGGAGTTTT | CASSSGQGYKRSF
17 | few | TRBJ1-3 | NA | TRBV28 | TGTGCCAGCAGTCCCTCCACCCCCAGGGTCTCTGGAAACACCATATATTTT | CASSPSTPRVSGNTIYF
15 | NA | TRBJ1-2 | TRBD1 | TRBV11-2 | TGTGCCAGCAGCTACGGACAGGGTCTGGGCTATGGCTACACCTTC | CASSYGQGLGYGYTF
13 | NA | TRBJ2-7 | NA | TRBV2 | TGTGCCAGCAGTGACGTGGGGGGAGACGAGCAGTACTTC | CASSDVGGDEQYF
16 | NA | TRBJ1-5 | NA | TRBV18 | TGTGCCAGCTCATCATCACAGGGACGGCAGGGTCAGCCCCAGCATTTT | CASSSSQGRQGQPQHF
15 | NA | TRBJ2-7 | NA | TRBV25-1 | TGTGCCAGCAGTGCAATCGCGGGGACTGACTACGAGCAGTACTTC | CASSAIAGTDYEQYF
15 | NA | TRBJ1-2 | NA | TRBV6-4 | TGTGCCAGCAGTGACTTAAGACAGGAAAACTATGGCTACACCTTC | CASSDLRQENYGYTF
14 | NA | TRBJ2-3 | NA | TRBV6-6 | TGTGCCAGCAGTGAGGGCAAATACACAGATACGCAGTATTTT | CASSEGKYTDTQYF
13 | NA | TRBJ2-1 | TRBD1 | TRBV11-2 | TGTGCCAGCAGCAAGGACAGGGCCAATGAGCAGTTCTTC | CASSKDRANEQFF
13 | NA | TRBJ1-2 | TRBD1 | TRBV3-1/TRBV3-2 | TGTGCCAGCACCCAGGGGGGGGGCTATGGCTACACCTTC | CASTQGGGYGYTF
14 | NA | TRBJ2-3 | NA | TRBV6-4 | TGTGCCAGCAGTGACGGGCGGGAAACAGATACGCAGTATTTT | CASSDGRETDTQYF
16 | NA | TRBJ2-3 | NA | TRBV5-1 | TGCGCCAGCAGCTTGGATTTGGGACTTGACACAGATACGCAGTATTTT | CASSLDLGLDTDTQYF